This TCR beta chain stems from a study of blood T cells in healthy people across ages. Points from the study as a whole: Total diversity from one million sequenced T cells was likely underestimated.

Russia was home to the donors, healthy Caucasian individuals aged roughly 6 to 90. Every donor provided roughly 9.1 milliliters of peripheral blood. The authors extracted at least 5.5 micrograms of total RNA per sample. This clonotype was detected only a few times. Its antigen is still unknown. V lost 6 bases and J lost 5, with 20 bases in between. Germline values: CDR1 SGHTA, CDR2 FQGNSA. The CDR3 consists of 17 residues. A second roughly 6 to 12 cycle PCR used barcoded and J-beta primers. TCRdb re-derived calls from the 5' RACE reads in MiXCR, one entry per CDR3 protein. The sample includes about 1,500,000 distinct CDR3 sequences, 40% to 50% seen only once; the top ten take roughly 8.2%.

Sample: blood. The chain carries TRBV7-2 and TRBJ1-6; possibly TRBD1 for D (6 bases). This receptor was obtained from a woman aged 18 to 35 in good health. CDR3 in DNA: TGTGCCAGCAGTCTATTTCGGGCAGGGGTAAATAATTCACCCCTCCACTTT. It encodes CASSLFRAGVNNSPLHF.